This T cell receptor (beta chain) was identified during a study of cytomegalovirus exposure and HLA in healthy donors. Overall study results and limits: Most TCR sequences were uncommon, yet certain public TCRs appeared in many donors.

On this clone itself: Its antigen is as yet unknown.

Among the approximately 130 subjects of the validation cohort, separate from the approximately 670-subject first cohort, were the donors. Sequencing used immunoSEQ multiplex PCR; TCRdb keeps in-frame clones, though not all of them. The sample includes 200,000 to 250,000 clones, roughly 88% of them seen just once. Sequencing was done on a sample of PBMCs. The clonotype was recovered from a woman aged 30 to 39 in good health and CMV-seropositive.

CDR3 region: CAWTVPGLSQETQYF. The CDR3 DNA reads as TGTGCCTGGACCGTACCCGGACTGTCCCAAGAGACCCAGTACTTC. The gene calls are TRBV30 and TRBJ2-5, with D perhaps TRBD2 (5 bases). The CDR3 contains 15 residues. Germline V CDR1 and CDR2: GTSNPN, SVGIG (reference sequence). V was clipped by 4 bases and J by 1 base, with 16 bases between them.